A single sample gave rise to the 2 T cell receptor beta chains below, sequenced in a study of T cell responses to AZD1222 COVID-19 vaccine. The repertoire was sequenced with immunoSEQ multiplex PCR; TCRdb's copy has only in-frame clones and lacks some. The sample carries over 150,000 clones, about 90% recorded once. The starting material was peripheral blood, obtained on day 0 of AZD1222 vaccination. These receptors came from an adult in good health.

V is TRBV14 and J is TRBJ2-7; tentatively, D is TRBD2 (6 bases). V was trimmed by 4 bases and J by 1 base, leaving 14 bases between them. Germline V CDR1 and CDR2: SGHDN, FVKESK. The CDR3 totals 15 residues. The CDR3 region has the DNA TGTGCCAGCAGCCCGCCGGGACTTAGATCCTACGAGCAGTACTTC. Residues: CASSPPGLRSYEQYF.

The chain recombines TRBV5-1 with TRBJ1-2; TRBD1 matches 7 bases. J lost 6 bases, V lost 3 bases, and 5 bases had no gene match. In germline, CDR1 is SGHRS, CDR2 YFSETQ. The CDR3 is 13 residues long. The CDR3 reads CASSYSDRNGYTF. CDR3 sequence (DNA): TGCGCCAGCAGCTACTCGGACAGGAATGGCTACACCTTC.